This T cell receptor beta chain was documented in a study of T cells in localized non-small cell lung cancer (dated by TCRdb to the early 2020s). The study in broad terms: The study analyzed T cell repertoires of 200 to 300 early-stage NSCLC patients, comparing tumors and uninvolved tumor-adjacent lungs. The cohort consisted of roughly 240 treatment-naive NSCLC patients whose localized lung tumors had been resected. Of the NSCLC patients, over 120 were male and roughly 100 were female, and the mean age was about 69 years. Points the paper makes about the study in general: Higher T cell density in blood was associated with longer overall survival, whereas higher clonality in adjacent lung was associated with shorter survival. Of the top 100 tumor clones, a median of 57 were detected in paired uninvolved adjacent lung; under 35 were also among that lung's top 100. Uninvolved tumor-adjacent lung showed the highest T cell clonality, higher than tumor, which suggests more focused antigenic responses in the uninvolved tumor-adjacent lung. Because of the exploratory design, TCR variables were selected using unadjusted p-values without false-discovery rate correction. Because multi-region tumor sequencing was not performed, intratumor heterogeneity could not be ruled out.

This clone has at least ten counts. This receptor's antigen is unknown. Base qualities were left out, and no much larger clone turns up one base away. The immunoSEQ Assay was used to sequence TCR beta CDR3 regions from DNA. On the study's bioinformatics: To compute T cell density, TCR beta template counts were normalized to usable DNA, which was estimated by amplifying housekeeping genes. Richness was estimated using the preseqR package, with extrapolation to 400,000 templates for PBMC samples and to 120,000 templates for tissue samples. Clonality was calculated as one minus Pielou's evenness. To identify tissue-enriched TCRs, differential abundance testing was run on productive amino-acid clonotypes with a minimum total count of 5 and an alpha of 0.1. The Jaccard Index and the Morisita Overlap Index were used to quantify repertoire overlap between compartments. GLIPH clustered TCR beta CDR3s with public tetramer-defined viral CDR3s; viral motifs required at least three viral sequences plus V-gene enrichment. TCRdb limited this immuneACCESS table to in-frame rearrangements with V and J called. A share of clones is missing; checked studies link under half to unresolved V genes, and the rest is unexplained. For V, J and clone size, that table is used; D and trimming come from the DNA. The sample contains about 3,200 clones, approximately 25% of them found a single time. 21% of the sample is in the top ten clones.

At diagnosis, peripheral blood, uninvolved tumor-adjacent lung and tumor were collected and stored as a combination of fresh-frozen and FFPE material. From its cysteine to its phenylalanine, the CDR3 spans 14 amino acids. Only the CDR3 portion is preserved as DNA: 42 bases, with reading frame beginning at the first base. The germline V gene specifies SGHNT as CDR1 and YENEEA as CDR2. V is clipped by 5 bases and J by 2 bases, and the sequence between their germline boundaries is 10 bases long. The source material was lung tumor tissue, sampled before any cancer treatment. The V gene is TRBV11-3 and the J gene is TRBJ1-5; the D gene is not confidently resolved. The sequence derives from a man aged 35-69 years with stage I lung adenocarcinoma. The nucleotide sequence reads TGTGCCAGCAGCCCCGAGACGGGCAATCAGCCCCAGCATTTT. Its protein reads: CASSPETGNQPQHF.